The clone carrying this T cell receptor beta chain was counted at least ten times. TCRdb analysed the 5' RACE reads with MiXCR anew, one entry per CDR3 protein. The sample lists under 45,000 distinct CDR3 sequences; approximately 22% were seen once. The V and J ends lost 5 bases and 0 bases respectively, with 12 bases between them. Germline-derived CDR1 and CDR2 are SEHNR and FQNEAQ (reference sequence). The length of the CDR3 is 15 residues. The sorted Tregs were CD4+CD25+CD127-/low cells. The TCR was taken from a female donor with breast cancer. The gene calls are TRBV7-9 and TRBJ2-3; D is perhaps TRBD2 (5 bases). Sequenced input: Tregs sorted from blood. This chain's CDR3 is CASSKLDFSTDTQYF. The CDR3 nucleotides read TGTGCCAGCAGCAAACTAGATTTTAGCACAGATACGCAGTATTTT.